The next 20 T cell receptor beta chains were all read from a single sample in a study of beta chain features in type 1 diabetes. No antigen has been identified for these receptors. Expressed TCRB transcripts were sequenced because the entire RNA isolate underwent reverse transcription. Generated by immunoSEQ multiplex PCR, the TCRdb table keeps only in-frame clones and is missing some. The repertoire holds about 370,000 clones, with around 10% as singletons. The study, taken as a whole, reports: The study found moderately but significantly shorter TCRB CDR3s in all four CD4+ subsets of Type 1 diabetes patients.

The source material was central memory CD4+ T cells from blood. The receptors were gathered from a man aged 25 to 45 with type 1 diabetes.

This clone was seen only a few times. This CDR3 is also generated by other DNA sequences in the sample. The chain has TRBV28 and TRBJ2-5; possibly TRBD1 for D (6 bases). CDR1 is MDHEN and CDR2 is SYDVKM in the germline V gene. V gave up 8 bases and J gave up 2 bases, with 12 bases separating them. This CDR3 spans 13 amino acids. CDR3 DNA: TGTGCCAGCTCGCCGGGACAACAAGAGACCCAGTACTTC. Translated, it gives CASSPGQQETQYF.

In its sample, this clone was seen a few times. J is TRBJ2-1 and V is TRBV4-1, with D possibly being TRBD2 (7 bases). CDR1 is MGHRA and CDR2 is YSYEKL in the germline V gene. This CDR3 comprises 16 residues. Trimming removed 0 bases from V and 6 bases from J, with 15 bases in between. The CDR3 protein is CASSQDPSGDINEQFF. The CDR3, as DNA: TGCGCCAGCAGCCAAGATCCGAGCGGGGACATCAATGAGCAGTTCTTC.

This clone was counted at least ten times. The chain couples TRBV4-3 to TRBJ2-2; 9 positions agree with TRBD1. Germline CDR1 is LGHNA and CDR2 is YSLEER. V lost 4 bases to trimming and J lost 5 bases; unmatched junction nucleotides: 8. The CDR3 extends over 16 amino acids. The CDR3 DNA reads as TGCGCCAGCAGCCTCACTCCGGGACAGGGTACCGGGGAGCTGTTTTTT. Translating gives CASSLTPGQGTGELFF.

The genes are TRBV11-2 and TRBJ2-7; D remains ambiguous. Trimming removed 3 bases from V and 3 bases from J, with 12 bases in between. Germline V gives CDR1 SGHAT, CDR2 FQNNGV. This CDR3 region has 14 residues. CDR3 residues: CASSFQQTYYEQYF. The CDR3 DNA is TGTGCCAGCAGCTTTCAACAGACCTACTACGAGCAGTACTTC.

V is TRBV6-1 and J is TRBJ2-1; a possible D gene is TRBD1 (6 bases). The CDR3 is made up of 14 amino acids. Germline assignment: CDR1 MNHNS and CDR2 SASEGT. Trimming stripped 7 bases from V and 15 bases from J, with 25 bases between. CDR3 coding DNA: TGTGCCAGCATCCGATCGACCTATGAGACAGGCCCGTTCTTC. Its protein is CASIRSTYETGPFF.

The rearrangement joins TRBV7-2 to TRBJ2-7, with TRBD1 matching over 9 bases. After removal of 0 bases from V and 4 bases from J, the junction contained 7 bases not matched to a gene. Germline V gives CDR1 SGHTA, CDR2 FQGNSA. The length of the CDR3 is 16 residues. The DNA for the CDR3 is TGTGCCAGCAGCTTAGCGCGAGGACAGGGGAGTTACGAGCAGTACTTC. It codes for CASSLARGQGSYEQYF.

The chain joins TRBV7-9 to TRBJ1-5; 9 positions match TRBD1. This CDR3 has 13 residues. Germline values: CDR1 SEHNR, CDR2 FQNEAQ (reference sequence). Germline trimming cut 8 bases from V and 8 bases from J; bases unmatched to any gene: 7. CDR3 DNA sequence: TGTGCCAGCGCGACAGGGGGGAAGGAGCCCCAGCATTTT. Translation: CASATGGKEPQHF.

Points on this clone: The junction departs from the called germline gene at one end, perhaps through a read error. The genes are TRBV4-1 and TRBJ2-7; D remains ambiguous. Germline CDR1 and CDR2: MGHRA and YSYEKL. There are 13 residues in the CDR3. The CDR3 here is CASSLKTNYEQYF. The DNA of the CDR3 is TGTGCCAGCAGCTTGAAAACCAACTACGAGCAGTACTTC.

Only a few counts were recorded for this clone. The rearrangement links TRBV7-8 to TRBJ2-5; D is uncertain. The germline V gene has CDR1 SGHVS and CDR2 FQNEAQ. This CDR3 spans 13 amino acids. Trimming took off 1 base at V and 1 base at J, with 4 bases between the two ends. CDR3 loop: CASSLVPQETQYF. CDR3 bases: TGTGCCAGCAGCTTAGTCCCCCAAGAGACCCAGTACTTC.

The rearrangement joins TRBV18 to TRBJ2-7, with 8 bases that match TRBD1. V gave up 0 bases and J gave up 2 bases; unmatched junction bases: 9. The CDR3 has 17 amino acids. The germline gives CDR1 KGHSH, CDR2 LQKENI. As DNA, the CDR3 is TGTGCCAGCTCACCACCCGAGTCGACAGGGGTAGCCTACGAGCAGTACTTC. Protein: CASSPPESTGVAYEQYF.

This clone was seen a handful of times. Other DNA sequences in this specimen translate into the identical CDR3. V usage is TRBV7-2 and J usage is TRBJ2-2, with D uncertain. The ends were cut back, 1 base at V and 7 bases at J, with 4 bases in the middle. CDR1 is SGHTA and CDR2 is FQGNSA in the germline V gene. This CDR3 is 12 amino acids long. In nucleotides, the CDR3 is TGTGCCAGCAGCTTAGTGTACGGGGAGCTGTTTTTT. Residues: CASSLVYGELFF.

A few counts support this clone. V usage is TRBV21-1 and J usage is TRBJ2-3; the table gives TRBD1 as D, unverified against the DNA. TRBV21-1 constitutes a pseudogene. The CDR3 contains 15 residues. CDR3 residues: CASSLTRAGSDTQYF. CDR3 nucleotides: TGTGCCAGCAGCCTCACGCGTGCAGGGTCAGATACGCAGTATTTT.

This clone came up many times. This chain links TRBV7-9 with TRBJ2-3; D gene ambiguous. The CDR3 runs to 14 residues. The germline V gene has CDR1 SEHNR and CDR2 FQNEAQ (reference sequence). V was pared by 3 bases and J by 3 bases, with 10 bases between. The chain's CDR3 is CASSLDLTTDTQYF. Here the CDR3 DNA reads TGTGCCAGCAGCTTGGACCTGACGACAGATACGCAGTATTTT.

This clone was found a few times. V is TRBV6-5 and J is TRBJ1-5; possibly TRBD1 for D (6 bases). V shed 6 bases and J shed 5 bases, with 11 bases lying between them. CDR1 MNHEY and CDR2 SVGAGI come from the germline V gene. This CDR3 comprises 13 residues. The CDR3 loop is CASREQGDQPQHF. Here the CDR3 DNA reads TGTGCCAGCAGGGAACAGGGAGATCAGCCCCAGCATTTT.

For this clone: A junction end diverges from the germline sequence, so it may reflect a read error. V usage is TRBV11-3 and J usage is TRBJ2-7; the match to TRBD1 covers 9 bases. CDR1 and CDR2 from the germline V gene are SGHNT and YENEEA. This CDR3 has 13 residues. This CDR3 reads CASSLGQGNEQYF. CDR3 DNA sequence: TGTGCCAGCAGCCTAGGACAGGGGAACGAACAGTACTTC.

This clone was seen more than once but under ten times. In nucleotides, the CDR3 is TGTGCCAGCAGCTTAGCCACTGGCGGGAAGTCCTACGAGCAGTACTTC. Its protein product is CASSLATGGKSYEQYF. The chain is built from TRBV7-2 and TRBJ2-7, with D possibly matching TRBD2 (6 bases). Germline values: CDR1 SGHTA, CDR2 FQGNSA. This CDR3 comprises 16 residues. With 0 bases removed from V and 1 base from J, the gap between germline ends came to 13 bases.

This clone was counted a few times. The CDR3 nucleotides are TGTGCCAGCACCCATGAGGGCCTTGGCAAAGATACGCAGTATTTT. Translation: CASTHEGLGKDTQYF. The chain carries TRBV11-1 and TRBJ2-3, with a tentative D call TRBD2 (5 bases). The germline V gene has CDR1 SGHAT and CDR2 FQDESV (reference sequence). Deletions cut 7 bases from V and 5 bases from J, with 19 bases between. The CDR3 runs to 15 residues.

In nucleotides, the CDR3 is TGTGCCAGCAGGGGCCTCACCACCAATCAGCCCCAGCATTTT. Protein sequence: CASRGLTTNQPQHF. This chain uses TRBV10-3 with TRBJ1-5; TRBD1 might be the D (6 bases). The CDR3 totals 14 residues. The V gene's germline CDR1 is ENHRY and CDR2 SYGVKD. V shed 10 bases and J shed 3 bases, with 16 bases lying between them.

The chain recombines TRBV11-2 with TRBJ2-1; 8 bases align to TRBD1. CDR3 size: 14 residues. The V gene's germline CDR1 is SGHAT and CDR2 FQNNGV. After removal of 6 bases from V and 3 bases from J, the junction contained 4 bases not matched to a gene. The CDR3: CASRDREVYNEQFF. The CDR3 nucleotides read TGTGCCAGCAGGGACAGGGAAGTCTACAATGAGCAGTTCTTC.

The chain uses TRBV28 and TRBJ2-7; D is unresolved. The CDR3 is 11 residues long. The V and J ends lost 10 bases and 8 bases respectively, with 15 bases between them. Per germline, CDR1 MDHEN and CDR2 SYDVKM. In DNA, the CDR3 is TGTGCCATCTCAACAAGGTTAAAGCAGTACTTC. Translated: CAISTRLKQYF.